This T cell receptor (beta chain) emerged from a study of cytotoxic CD8 clonotypes in ibrutinib-treated CLL. The planned depth of sequencing spanned 1 in 200,000 to 1 in 1 million T cells. Assay: immunoSEQ multiplex PCR; the TCRdb copy retains only in-frame clones and omits some. The table has fewer than 400,000 clones, around 66% seen once. This CDR3 is 16 amino acids long. Per germline, CDR1 LNHDA and CDR2 SQIVND (reference sequence). The J segment lost 4 bases and the V segment lost 7 bases, leaving 11 bases of the junction unmatched. The chain has TRBV19 and TRBJ2-7, with TRBD2 identical over 12 bases. Sequencing used PBMCs, obtained after 36 months of ibrutinib treatment. This TCR was sampled from a human donor with chronic lymphocytic leukemia. The CDR3 spells CASTPTASGRVYEQYF. The CDR3 DNA is TGTGCCAGTACCCCCACGGCTAGCGGGAGGGTTTACGAGCAGTACTTC. Full variable domain (remainder filled in from reference TRBV19 and TRBJ2-7): DGGITQSPKYLFRKEGQNVTLSCEQNLNHDAMYWYRQDPGQGLRLIYYSQIVNDFQKGDIAEGYSVSREKKESFPLTVTSAQKNPTAFYLCASTPTASGRVYEQYFGPGTRLTVT.